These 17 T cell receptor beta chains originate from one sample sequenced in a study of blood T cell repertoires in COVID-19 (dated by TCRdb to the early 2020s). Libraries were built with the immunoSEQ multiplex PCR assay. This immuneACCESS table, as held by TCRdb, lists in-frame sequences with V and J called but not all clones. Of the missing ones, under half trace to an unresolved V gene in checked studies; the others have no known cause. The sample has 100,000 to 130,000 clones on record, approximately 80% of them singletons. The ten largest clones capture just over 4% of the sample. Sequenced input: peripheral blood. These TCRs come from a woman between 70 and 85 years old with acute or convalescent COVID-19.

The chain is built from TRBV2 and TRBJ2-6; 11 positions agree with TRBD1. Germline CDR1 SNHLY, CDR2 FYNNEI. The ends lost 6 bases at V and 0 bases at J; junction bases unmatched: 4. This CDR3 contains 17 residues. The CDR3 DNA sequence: TGTGCCAGCAGCGGACAGGGGGCGACCTCTGGGGCCAACGTCCTGACTTTC. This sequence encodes CASSGQGATSGANVLTF.

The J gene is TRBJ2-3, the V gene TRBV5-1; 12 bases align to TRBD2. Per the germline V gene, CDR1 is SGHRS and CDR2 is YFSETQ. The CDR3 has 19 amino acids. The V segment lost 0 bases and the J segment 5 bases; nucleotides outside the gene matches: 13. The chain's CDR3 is CASSLEGVLAGGPKDTQYF. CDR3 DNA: TGCGCCAGCAGCTTGGAGGGGGTGCTAGCGGGAGGGCCAAAAGATACGCAGTATTTT.

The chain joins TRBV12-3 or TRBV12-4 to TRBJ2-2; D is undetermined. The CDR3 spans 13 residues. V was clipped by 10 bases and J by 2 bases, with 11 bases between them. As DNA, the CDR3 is TGTGCCAACGCGCTCCACAACACCGGGGAGCTGTTTTTT. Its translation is CANALHNTGELFF.

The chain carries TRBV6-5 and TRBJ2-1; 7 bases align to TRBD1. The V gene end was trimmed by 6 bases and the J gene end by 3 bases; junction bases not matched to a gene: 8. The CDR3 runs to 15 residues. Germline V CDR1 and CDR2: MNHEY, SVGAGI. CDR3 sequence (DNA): TGTGCCAGCAGCATGGGACAGACCTACTACAATGAGCAGTTCTTC. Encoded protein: CASSMGQTYYNEQFF.

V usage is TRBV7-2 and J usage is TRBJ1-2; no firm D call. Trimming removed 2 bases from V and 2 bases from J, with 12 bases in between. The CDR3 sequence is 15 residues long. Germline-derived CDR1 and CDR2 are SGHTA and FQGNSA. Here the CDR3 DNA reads TGTGCCAGCAGCTTAAGTGAGTCAGGCAACTATGGCTACACCTTC. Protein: CASSLSESGNYGYTF. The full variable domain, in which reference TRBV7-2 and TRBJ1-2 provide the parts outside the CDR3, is GAGVSQSPSNKVTEKGKDVELRCDPISGHTALYWYRQSLGQGLEFLIYFQGNSAPDKSGLPSDRFSAERTGGSVSTLTIQRTQQEDSAVYLCASSLSESGNYGYTFGSGTRLTVV.

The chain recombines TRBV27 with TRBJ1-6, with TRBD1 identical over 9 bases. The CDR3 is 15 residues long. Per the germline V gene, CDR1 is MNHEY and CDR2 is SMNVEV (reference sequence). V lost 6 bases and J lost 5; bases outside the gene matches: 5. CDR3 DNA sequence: TGTGCCAGCAGCACAACAGGGGGCGATAATTCACCCCTCCACTTT. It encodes CASSTTGGDNSPLHF.

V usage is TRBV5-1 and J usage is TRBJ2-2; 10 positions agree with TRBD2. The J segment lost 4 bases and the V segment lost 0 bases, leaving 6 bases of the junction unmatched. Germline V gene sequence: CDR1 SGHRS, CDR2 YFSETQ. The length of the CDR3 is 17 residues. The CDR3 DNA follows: TGCGCCAGCAGCTTGGCCCGCCTAGCGGGAGTCACCGGGGAGCTGTTTTTT. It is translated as CASSLARLAGVTGELFF.

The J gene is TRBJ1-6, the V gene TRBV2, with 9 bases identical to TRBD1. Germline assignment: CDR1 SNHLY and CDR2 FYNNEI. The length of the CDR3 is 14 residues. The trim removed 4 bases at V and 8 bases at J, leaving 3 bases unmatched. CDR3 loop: CASSGTGEHSPLHF. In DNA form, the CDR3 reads TGTGCCAGCAGTGGGACAGGGGAACATTCACCCCTCCACTTT. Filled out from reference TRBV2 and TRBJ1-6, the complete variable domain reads EPEVTQTPSHQVTQMGQEVILRCVPISNHLYFYWYRQILGQKVEFLVSFYNNEISEKSEIFDDQFSVERPDGSNFTLKIRSTKLEDSAMYFCASSGTGEHSPLHFGNGTRLTVT.

The CDR3 DNA reads TGTGCCAGCAGCCCCCACCGCCCGGGGATGAACACTGAAGCTTTCTTT. Translation: CASSPHRPGMNTEAFF. The chain is built from TRBV3-1 (or the pseudogene TRBV3-2) and TRBJ1-1; D gene ambiguous. CDR3 length equals 16 residues. CDR1 is LGHDT and CDR2 is YNNKEL in the germline V gene (reference sequence). The V end lost 4 bases, the J end lost 0 bases, and 15 bases lay between the germline ends.

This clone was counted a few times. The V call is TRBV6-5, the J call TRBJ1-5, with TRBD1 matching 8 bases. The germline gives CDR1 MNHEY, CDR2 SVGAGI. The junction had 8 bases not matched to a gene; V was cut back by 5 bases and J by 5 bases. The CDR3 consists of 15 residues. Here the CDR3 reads CASSPLGQAHQPQHF. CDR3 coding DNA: TGTGCCAGCAGTCCCTTGGGACAGGCCCATCAGCCCCAGCATTTT.

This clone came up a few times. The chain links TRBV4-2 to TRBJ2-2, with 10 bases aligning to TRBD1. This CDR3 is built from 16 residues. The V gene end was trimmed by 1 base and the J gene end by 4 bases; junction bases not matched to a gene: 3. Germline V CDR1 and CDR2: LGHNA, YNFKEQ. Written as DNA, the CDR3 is TGTGCCAGCAGCCAAGTGGGACAGGGGAGCACCGGGGAGCTGTTTTTT. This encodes CASSQVGQGSTGELFF.

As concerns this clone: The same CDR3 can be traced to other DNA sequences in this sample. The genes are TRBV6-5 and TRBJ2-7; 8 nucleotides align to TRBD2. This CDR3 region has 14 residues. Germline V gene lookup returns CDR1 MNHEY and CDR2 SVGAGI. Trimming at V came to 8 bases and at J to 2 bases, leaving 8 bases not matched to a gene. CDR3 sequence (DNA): TGTGCCAGCCAGTCGGGGGGGACTCCCTACGAGCAGTACGTC. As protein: CASQSGGTPYEQYV.

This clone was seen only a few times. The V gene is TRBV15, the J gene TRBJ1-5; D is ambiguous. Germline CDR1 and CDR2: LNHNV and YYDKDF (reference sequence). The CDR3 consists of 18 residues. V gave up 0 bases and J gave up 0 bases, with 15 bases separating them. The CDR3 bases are TGTGCCACCAGCAGAGATCTTGAGGCAGACTATAGCAATCAGCCCCAGCATTTT. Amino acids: CATSRDLEADYSNQPQHF.

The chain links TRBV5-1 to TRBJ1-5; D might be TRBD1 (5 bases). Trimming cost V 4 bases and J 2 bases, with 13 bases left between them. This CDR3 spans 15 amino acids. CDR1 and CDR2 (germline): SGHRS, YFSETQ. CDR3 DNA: TGCGCCAGCAGCCCCGGGAGGGGAGGCAATCAGCCCCAGCATTTT. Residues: CASSPGRGGNQPQHF.

The CDR3 DNA sequence: TGTGCCAGCAGCTCCCCGGGGGGCGGCTACACCTTC. This encodes CASSSPGGGYTF. The chain couples TRBV5-4 to TRBJ1-2; a possible D gene is TRBD1 (6 bases). The ends were cut back, 3 bases at V and 8 bases at J, with 11 bases in the middle. The CDR3 has 12 residues. The germline V gene encodes CDR1 SGHNT and CDR2 YYREEE (reference sequence).

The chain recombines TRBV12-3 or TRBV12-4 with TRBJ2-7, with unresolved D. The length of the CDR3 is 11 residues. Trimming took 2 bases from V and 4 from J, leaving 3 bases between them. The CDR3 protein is CASSLQYEQYF. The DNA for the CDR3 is TGTGCCAGCAGTTTACAGTACGAGCAGTACTTC.

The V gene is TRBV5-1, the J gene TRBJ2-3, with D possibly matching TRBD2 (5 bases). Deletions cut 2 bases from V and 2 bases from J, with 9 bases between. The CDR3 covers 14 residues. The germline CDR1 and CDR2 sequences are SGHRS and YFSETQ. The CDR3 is CASSFTGYTDTQYF. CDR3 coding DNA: TGCGCCAGCAGCTTCACGGGGTACACAGATACGCAGTATTTT.